These T cell receptor beta chains were read from a single sample in a study of blood T cell repertoires in COVID-19. Assay used: immunoSEQ multiplex PCR; TCRdb lists only in-frame clones, some missing. The profile shows 120,000 to 150,000 clones, approximately 88% of them singletons. Sequenced sample: PBMCs or T cells enriched from blood (not recorded which). These receptors were collected from a woman in her twenties or thirties with acute COVID-19. Each CDR3 is given with its conserved first and last residue. A D gene is named only where the DNA matches it firmly. Not every row has a clone size; where given, it reads once, few, many or a size class.

-,once,TRBJ1-6,TRBV7-2,CASSLVGGSGSPLHF,TGTGCCAGCAGCTTAGTGGGAGGGTCCGGATCACCCCTCCACTTT
-,-,TRBJ1-1,TRBV30,CAWSLSDWAFF,TGTGCCTGGAGTCTCTCAGACTGGGCTTTCTTT
TRBD1,-,TRBJ1-2,TRBV28,CASSSTWGQGTNYGYTF,TGTGCCAGCAGTTCAACCTGGGGACAGGGCACTAACTATGGCTACACCTTC
-,-,TRBJ2-7,TRBV4-1,CASSRTSTGPYEQYF,TGCGCCAGCAGCCGGACCTCGACAGGCCCCTACGAGCAGTACTTC
-,-,TRBJ2-1,TRBV7-2,CASREGASSYNEQFF,TGTGCCAGCAGGGAGGGGGCGAGCTCCTACAATGAGCAGTTCTTC
-,-,TRBJ2-7,TRBV19,CASSPHSGRAFYEQYF,TGTGCCAGTAGTCCCCATTCGGGCAGGGCATTCTACGAGCAGTACTTC
TRBD1,-,TRBJ1-6,TRBV6-5,CASSYTGDYNSPLHF,TGTGCCAGCAGTTACACAGGGGACTATAATTCACCCCTCCACTTT
-,-,TRBJ1-1,TRBV6-6,CASSSLRKNTEAFF,TGTGCCAGCAGCTCCCTCAGGAAGAACACTGAAGCTTTCTTT
-,few,TRBJ1-2,TRBV5-5,CASSPSTGSPTRGYTF,TGTGCCAGCAGCCCGAGTACAGGGTCACCCACAAGAGGCTACACCTTC
-,-,TRBJ1-2,TRBV9,CASSVGRPGGRNYGYTF,TGTGCCAGCAGCGTAGGACGGCCCGGGGGGCGCAACTATGGCTACACCTTC
TRBD1,few,TRBJ2-5,TRBV27,CASKGTGGKTQYF,TGTGCCAGTAAGGGGACAGGTGGGAAGACCCAGTACTTC
-,-,TRBJ1-3,TRBV24-1,CATSVGGAGNTIYF,TGTGCCACCAGTGTTGGAGGGGCCGGAAACACCATATATTTT
TRBD1,-,TRBJ2-3,TRBV11-2,CASSSLRDSSTDTQYF,TGTGCCAGCAGCTCCCTCCGGGACAGTAGCACAGATACGCAGTATTTT
TRBD1,-,TRBJ2-7,TRBV25-1,CASSEGQLYEQYF,TGTGCCAGCAGTGAGGGACAGCTTTACGAGCAGTACTTC
-,-,TRBJ2-1,TRBV23-1,CASSRLNPSNEQFF,TGCGCCAGCAGTCGTCTTAATCCGAGCAATGAGCAGTTCTTC
-,-,TRBJ1-3,TRBV11-2,CASSRTASSGNTIYF,TGTGCCAGCAGCCGGACAGCGAGCTCTGGAAACACCATATATTTT
-,-,TRBJ2-7,TRBV28,CATASGGLVYEQYF,TGTGCCACGGCCTCGGGGGGCTTGGTCTACGAGCAGTACTTC
-,-,TRBJ2-6,TRBV29-1,CSVSTGYSGANVLTF,TGCAGCGTGAGTACAGGGTACTCTGGGGCCAACGTCCTGACTTTC
TRBD1,-,TRBJ1-1,TRBV19,CASSMRDRLNTEAFF,TGTGCCAGTAGTATGAGGGACAGGTTGAACACTGAAGCTTTCTTT
TRBD2,-,TRBJ2-2,TRBV6-5,CASSYSLAGLTGELFF,TGTGCCAGCAGTTACAGCCTAGCGGGATTAACCGGGGAGCTGTTTTTT
-,-,TRBJ2-1,TRBV2,CASSDIGGTLNEQFF,TGTGCCAGCAGTGATATTGGTGGGACTCTCAATGAGCAGTTCTTC
TRBD2,-,TRBJ2-7,TRBV28,CASSFPLREGSSYEQYF,TGTGCCAGCAGTTTTCCTCTCCGGGAGGGCAGCTCCTACGAGCAGTACTTC
TRBD2,once,TRBJ2-2,TRBV28,CATLRGGGSTGELFF,TGTGCCACGCTTCGTGGGGGGGGATCCACCGGGGAGCTGTTTTTT
TRBD1,-,TRBJ1-3,TRBV27,CASGPGTGHSGNTIYF,TGTGCCAGCGGCCCCGGGACAGGACACTCTGGAAACACCATATATTTT
-,-,TRBJ2-3,TRBV28,CASSSQNTDTQYF,TGTGCCAGCAGTTCCCAGAACACAGATACGCAGTATTTT
-,-,TRBJ1-2,TRBV25-1,CASSETGEDYGYTF,TGTGCCAGCAGTGAAACGGGGGAAGACTATGGCTACACCTTC
-,-,TRBJ2-1,TRBV19,CASRPRGDSYNEQFF,TGTGCCAGTAGGCCACGGGGAGATTCCTACAATGAGCAGTTCTTC
-,-,TRBJ1-1,TRBV12-3/TRBV12-4,CASSARDSSEAFF,TGTGCCAGCAGTGCCCGGGATTCCTCTGAAGCTTTCTTT
TRBD2,-,TRBJ2-5,TRBV7-2,CASSAGAGGGRETQYF,TGTGCCAGCAGCGCGGGGGCGGGAGGAGGAAGAGAGACCCAGTACTTC
-,-,TRBJ2-2,TRBV5-8,CASSLSANTGELFF,TGTGCCAGCAGCTTGTCGGCGAACACCGGGGAGCTGTTTTTT
TRBD1,-,TRBJ1-5,TRBV28,CASSSKQGAQPQHF,TGTGCCAGCAGTTCCAAACAGGGGGCCCAGCCCCAGCATTTT
-,-,TRBJ1-1,TRBV6-4,CASSKTEDTEAFF,TGTGCCAGCAGTAAGACCGAGGACACTGAAGCTTTCTTT
TRBD1,-,TRBJ2-5,TRBV5-1,CASSLGQGSEQETQYF,TGCGCCAGCAGCTTAGGACAGGGGTCGGAACAAGAGACCCAGTACTTC
-,-,TRBJ1-1,TRBV5-6,CASSFQGWRTEAFF,TGTGCCAGCAGCTTCCAGGGATGGCGCACTGAAGCTTTCTTT
-,-,TRBJ2-3,TRBV11-2,CASSLNRDTQYF,TGTGCCAGCAGCTTAAACAGGGATACGCAGTATTTT
-,-,TRBJ1-2,TRBV19,CASIGETNYGYTF,TGTGCCAGTATCGGGGAGACTAACTATGGCTACACCTTC
TRBD2,-,TRBJ2-1,TRBV7-2,CASSLEKTSGGNEQFF,TGTGCCAGCAGCCTAGAAAAGACTAGCGGGGGCAATGAGCAGTTCTTC
TRBD2,-,TRBJ2-1,TRBV27,CASSFGTSAKRAYNEQFF,TGTGCCAGCAGTTTTGGGACTAGCGCCAAGAGGGCCTACAATGAGCAGTTCTTC
TRBD1,-,TRBJ1-5,TRBV5-5,CASSLEGQGQQPQHF,TGTGCCAGCAGCTTGGAGGGACAGGGACAACAGCCCCAGCATTTT
-,few,TRBJ1-4,TRBV18,CASSPSEGFGEKLFF,TGTGCCAGCTCACCATCGGAGGGGTTTGGCGAAAAACTGTTTTTT
TRBD1,few,TRBJ2-3,TRBV5-1,CASSLQGVSGTDTQYF,TGCGCCAGCAGCTTACAGGGGGTTTCGGGCACAGATACGCAGTATTTT
-,once,TRBJ2-1,TRBV3-1/TRBV3-2,CASSPQGWGGSYNEQFF,TGTGCCAGCAGCCCCCAGGGGTGGGGGGGCTCCTACAATGAGCAGTTCTTC
-,-,TRBJ1-2,TRBV28,CASSSPSAGNGYTF,TGTGCCAGCAGTTCCCCCTCGGCAGGGAACGGCTACACCTTC
TRBD2,-,TRBJ2-1,TRBV7-3,CASSLSASGPYNEQFF,TGTGCCAGCAGCTTATCAGCTAGCGGGCCCTACAATGAGCAGTTCTTC
TRBD2,-,TRBJ2-1,TRBV29-1,CSVPGLAGHTRHDNEQFF,TGCAGCGTTCCTGGACTAGCGGGCCACACCCGACACGACAATGAGCAGTTCTTC
-,-,TRBJ1-2,TRBV29-1,CSVEYRDGYTF,TGCAGCGTTGAATACAGGGATGGCTACACCTTC
-,-,TRBJ2-3,TRBV12-2,CASRVGQAITDTQYF,TGTGCAAGTCGCGTGGGCCAGGCGATCACAGATACGCAGTATTTT
TRBD1,-,TRBJ1-2,TRBV6-5,CASRTGQGIYGYTF,TGTGCCAGCAGGACTGGACAGGGGATCTATGGCTACACCTTC
-,-,TRBJ1-1,TRBV18,CASSPPIGTEAFF,TGTGCCAGCTCACCACCTATCGGCACTGAAGCTTTCTTT
-,once,TRBJ1-2,TRBV5-4,CASSFRQVANYGYTF,TGTGCCAGCAGCTTTCGACAAGTAGCTAACTATGGCTACACCTTC
TRBD1,-,TRBJ1-6,TRBV19,CASSIQQGAYNSPLHF,TGTGCCAGTAGTATCCAACAGGGGGCTTATAATTCACCCCTCCACTTT
-,-,TRBJ1-2,TRBV7-2,CASSRSRGYYGYTF,TGTGCCAGCAGCCGCAGTAGGGGCTACTATGGCTACACCTTC
TRBD1,-,TRBJ1-6,TRBV10-3,CAIRETGGENSPLHF,TGTGCCATCAGGGAGACAGGGGGCGAGAATTCACCCCTCCACTTT
TRBD1,-,TRBJ2-5,TRBV29-1,CSLLKQGQETQYF,TGCAGCCTCTTGAAACAGGGGCAAGAGACCCAGTACTTC
-,-,TRBJ2-1,TRBV27,CASSNRLDYEQFF,TGTGCCAGCAGTAATCGACTAGACTATGAGCAGTTCTTC